The 3 T cell receptor beta chains in this list originate from one sample, sequenced in a study of identical twins. TCRdb reanalysed the 5' RACE reads using MiXCR and keeps one entry per CDR3 protein. The repertoire holds roughly 1,500,000 distinct CDR3 sequences, with about 32% as singletons. The sequencing sample was made of cord blood. These receptors came from a newborn girl in good health.

This chain connects TRBV10-2 to TRBJ2-5, with D perhaps matching TRBD1 (5 bases). The J call is doubtful: the DNA matches TRBJ2-7 better. This CDR3 spans 12 amino acids. The V gene's germline CDR1 is WSHSY and CDR2 SAAADI. CDR3: CASALDRGEQYF. The DNA of the CDR3 is TGCGCCAGCGCGCTAGATAGGGGCGAGCAGTACTTC.

The chain links TRBV5-1 to TRBJ2-3, with TRBD2 as a possible D gene (6 bases). The CDR3 contains 15 residues. Trimming removed 0 bases at V and 4 bases at J, with 12 bases between. Germline values: CDR1 SGHRS, CDR2 YFSETQ. The CDR3 bases are TGCGCCAGCAGCTTGGGGCTAGCGACTCCAGATACGCAGTATTTT. Translated: CASSLGLATPDTQYF.

The V call is TRBV20-1, the J call TRBJ2-4; 8 positions agree with TRBD2. Germline V gene sequence: CDR1 DFQATT, CDR2 SNEGSKA (reference sequence). The CDR3 has 14 amino acids. V dropped 6 bases and J dropped 13; count of bases not matched to a gene: 17. The CDR3 reads CSAGTSDDYNEQYF. In DNA form, the CDR3 reads TGCAGTGCAGGGACTAGTGACGACTACAATGAGCAGTACTTC.